The sequence of this TCR beta chain was determined in a study of blood T cell repertoires in COVID-19. Study at large: Some COVID-19 samples were acute and others convalescent; all came from the United States, Italy and Spain. T cells, B-cell-depleted T cells, or PBMCs supplied cDNA or gDNA.

Original processing methods: The assay estimated nucleated cells by amplifying reference gene primers. The method was immunoSEQ multiplex PCR; TCRdb's version includes in-frame clones alone and lacks a portion of them. The V and J calls and clone size come from that table; D and trimming were worked out from the DNA. Of 150,000 to 200,000 clones in the sample, under 85% are singletons; the top ten hold less than 10%. Enrolled during active infection, Seattle patients were then followed longitudinally. In germline, CDR1 is LNHNV, CDR2 YYDKDF (reference sequence). With V trimmed by 6 bases and J by 2 bases, 7 bases remained unmatched. The CDR3 is 15 residues long.

The chain couples TRBV15 to TRBJ2-3, with 8 nucleotides matching TRBD2. The clonotype originates from a woman in her seventies with COVID-19, enrolled during active disease. The sample was peripheral blood. The CDR3 loop reads CATRRTSRPTDTQYF. As DNA, the CDR3 is TGTGCCACCAGGAGGACTAGCCGGCCCACAGATACGCAGTATTTT.